This paragraph covers one T cell receptor (beta chain) sequence. Its binding antigen is unknown. The input lacks base qualities; no much larger clone sits a single base away. The CDR3 measures 16 amino acids from cysteine to phenylalanine. Here the CDR3 DNA is all that survives: 48 bases in frame from base 1. V and J are truncated by 4 bases and 3 bases respectively, leaving an intervening sequence of 19 bases. The germline V gene (reference sequence) sets CDR1 to LGHDT and CDR2 to YNNKEL. The immunoSEQ Assay, a bias-controlled multiplex PCR, was used to amplify TCRbeta CDR3 regions from genomic DNA. On the study's bioinformatics: The number of nucleated cells in each sample was estimated from the amplification of reference gene primers within the assay. To quantify the absolute abundance of each unique TCRbeta CDR3 rearrangement, sequence reads were collapsed and filtered. For each sample, productive Simpson clonality was calculated as the square root of Simpson's diversity index over productive rearrangements. TCRdb took over this immuneACCESS table, retaining in-frame rearrangements with V and J assigned. Such tables are incomplete; in checked studies, under half of the missing clones stem from an unresolved V gene, and the remainder is unexplained. V and J calls and clone size are those listed in that table; D and trimming were worked out from the DNA. This sample holds approximately 390,000 clones; about 90% were observed only once. The ten largest clones add up to 6.5% to 7% of the sample.

This specimen belongs to a study of blood T cell repertoires in COVID-19 (dated by TCRdb to about 2020). Context from the whole study: The collaborator samples originated in the United States, Italy and Spain and spanned the acute and convalescent phases of COVID-19. The material from the prospective study consisted of cDNA or gDNA derived from T cells, B-cell-depleted T cells, or PBMCs. Deeply sampled blood TCRbeta repertoires from subjects exposed to, actively infected with, or recovered from COVID-19 were included in the dataset. A freely available public database, intended as a resource for researchers studying the immune response to SARS-CoV-2, is where the repertoires were released. The samples were drawn from two sources: the first 160 participants of the ongoing ImmuneRACE study, and 1,000 to 1,500 subjects contributed by 6 global collaborators. Sample metadata almost always included a de-identified subject ID, COVID-19 status, age in years and sex. Where available, HLA class I and class II types were taken from metadata supplied by the sample provider and were not determined by assay-based typing. Points the paper makes about the study in general: How much clinical and demographic metadata was included differed by source and by participant, and the metadata was provided uncurated.

The collaborating institutions used their own protocols to collect whole blood in K2EDTA tubes. For TCRbeta analysis, collaborators shipped samples in one of three forms: frozen whole blood, isolated PBMCs, or DNA extracted from either of those sample types. Material for sequencing was peripheral blood. This clonotype originated in a man aged 18-30 years with active or convalescent COVID-19. Recombination linked TRBV3-1 (or the pseudogene TRBV3-2) to TRBJ2-7, and TRBD2 may be the D gene, going by 6 matching bases. The sequence in DNA is TGTGCCAGCAGCCCCCTAGAGGGACTCCTTGTCTACGAGCAGTACTTC. Its amino acids are CASSPLEGLLVYEQYF.